This TCR beta chain was documented in a study of CXCR3 chemokines and chemotherapy response in bladder cancer. With V trimmed by 7 bases and J by 10 bases, 19 bases remained unmatched. From germline, CDR1 is MNHNS and CDR2 SASEGT. This CDR3 spans 18 amino acids. TCRdb recomputed calls from the PCR reads with MiXCR, one row per CDR3 protein. The sample holds 5,000 to 6,500 distinct CDR3 sequences; around an eighth are singletons and the top ten take roughly 12%. By its share, this clonotype is medium-sized (0.01 to 0.1%). The TCR was taken from a human donor with bladder cancer that responded to neoadjuvant chemotherapy. The chain links TRBV6-1 to TRBJ1-4, with 12 bases fitting TRBD1. Collection took place from a patient whose treatment included neoadjuvant chemotherapy. The CDR3 sequence is CASKPGQGAAAGWGKLFF. CDR3 sequence (DNA): TGTGCCAGCAAACCGGGACAGGGGGCTGCGGCTGGCTGGGGAAAACTGTTTTTT.